This T cell receptor beta chain came from a study of cytomegalovirus exposure and HLA in healthy donors. Study results and caveats: Across all donors, roughly uniform sequencing depth was an assumption of the presence/absence analyses. In a later analysis, the majority of CMV-associated beta chains seemingly showed HLA restriction. A later analysis linked a missense variant in DCLRE1C to the trimming of TCR beta V and J genes.

This CDR3 comprises 16 residues. Germline CDR1 reads SGHTA; CDR2 reads FQGNSA. V shed 5 bases, J shed 3 bases, and the junction held 11 bases outside the gene matches. To note about this clone: Its antigen is as yet unknown.

Primers for the PCR totalled 60 Vbeta and 13 Jbeta. Data came from immunoSEQ multiplex PCR; TCRdb stores just in-frame clones and leaves some out. Across roughly 76,000 clones, the top ten clones capture 2.4% of the sample. The clonotype originates from a female donor in good health and CMV-seropositive. The sequencing sample was made of PBMCs. This sequence joins TRBV7-2 and TRBJ2-7, with 9 bases aligning to TRBD1. CDR3 protein: CASSQGDGTGNYEQYF. The CDR3 DNA sequence: TGTGCCAGCAGCCAAGGGGACGGGACAGGGAACTACGAGCAGTACTTC.